A selection of T cell receptor beta chains follows, all from one sample in a study of blood T cell repertoires in COVID-19. Data came from immunoSEQ multiplex PCR; TCRdb stores just in-frame clones and leaves some out. Among around 270,000 clones listed, about 89% were seen once. The sample comprised peripheral blood. The receptors here all came from a man aged 40-50 years who had recovered from COVID-19. The conserved cysteine and the conserved F or W are not part of the CDR3 here. The order of the fields is V gene, J gene, CDR3 protein.

TRBV27	TRBJ2-1	ASSLGGRSEQF
TRBV5-5	TRBJ1-5	ASSGGPSGGQPQH
TRBV4-1	TRBJ2-1	ASSPQIGDNEQF
TRBV7-9	TRBJ1-1	ASSPDRFNMNTEAF
TRBV7-2	TRBJ2-6	ASSLVGTGRTGANVLT
TRBV3-1/TRBV3-2	TRBJ2-1	ASSAPGTSGYNEQF
TRBV6-5	TRBJ2-2	ASTPGLAGAGELF
TRBV5-1	TRBJ2-1	ASSLVLNEQF
TRBV5-1	TRBJ2-5	ASSSGQGPIETQY
TRBV6-6	TRBJ2-3	ASSISGGHTDTQY
TRBV6-5	TRBJ1-2	ASSYIRTGGNYGYT
TRBV18	TRBJ2-5	ASSRDRTGLAGKETQY
TRBV6-5	TRBJ1-6	ASRQPSNSPLH